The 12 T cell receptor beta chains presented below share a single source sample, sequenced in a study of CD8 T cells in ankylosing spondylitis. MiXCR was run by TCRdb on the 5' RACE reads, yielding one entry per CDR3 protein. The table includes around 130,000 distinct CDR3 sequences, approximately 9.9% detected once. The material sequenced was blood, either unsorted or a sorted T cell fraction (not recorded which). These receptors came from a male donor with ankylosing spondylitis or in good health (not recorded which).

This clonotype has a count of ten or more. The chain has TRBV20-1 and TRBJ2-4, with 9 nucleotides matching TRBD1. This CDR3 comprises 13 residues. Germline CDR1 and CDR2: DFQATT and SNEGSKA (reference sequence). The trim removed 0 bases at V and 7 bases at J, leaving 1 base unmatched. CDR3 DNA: TGCAGTGCTAGAGATGACAGGGGGAACATTCAGTACTTC. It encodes CSARDDRGNIQYF.

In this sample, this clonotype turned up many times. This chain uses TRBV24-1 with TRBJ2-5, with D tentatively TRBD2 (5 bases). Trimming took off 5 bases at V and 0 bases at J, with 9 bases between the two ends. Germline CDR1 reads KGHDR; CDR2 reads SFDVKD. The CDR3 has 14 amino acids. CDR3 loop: CATSGGGNQETQYF. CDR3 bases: TGTGCCACCAGTGGAGGAGGTAACCAAGAGACCCAGTACTTC.

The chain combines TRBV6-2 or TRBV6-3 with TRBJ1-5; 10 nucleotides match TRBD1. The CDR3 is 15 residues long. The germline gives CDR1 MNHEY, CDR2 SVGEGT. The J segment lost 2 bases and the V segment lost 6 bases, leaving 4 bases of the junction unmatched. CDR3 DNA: TGTGCCAGCAGCCGGGACAGGGGTGGCAATCAGCCCCAGCATTTT. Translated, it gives CASSRDRGGNQPQHF.

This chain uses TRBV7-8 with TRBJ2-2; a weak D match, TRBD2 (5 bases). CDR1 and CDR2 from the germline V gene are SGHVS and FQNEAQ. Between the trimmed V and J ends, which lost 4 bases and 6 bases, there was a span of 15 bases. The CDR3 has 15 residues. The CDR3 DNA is TGTGCCAGCAGCTACGGACTGAATAACCCCGGGGAGCTGTTTTTT. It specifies CASSYGLNNPGELFF.

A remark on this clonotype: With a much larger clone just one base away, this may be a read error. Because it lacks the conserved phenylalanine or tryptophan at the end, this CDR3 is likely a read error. The CDR3 DNA reads TGTGCCAGCAGTCGACTGCTACAAGAGACCCAGTACTTG. Protein: CASSRLLQETQYL. The V and J genes are TRBV12-3 or TRBV12-4 and TRBJ2-5; D is ambiguous. The CDR3 covers 13 residues. Trimming pared 5 bases from V and 2 bases from J, leaving 9 bases between.

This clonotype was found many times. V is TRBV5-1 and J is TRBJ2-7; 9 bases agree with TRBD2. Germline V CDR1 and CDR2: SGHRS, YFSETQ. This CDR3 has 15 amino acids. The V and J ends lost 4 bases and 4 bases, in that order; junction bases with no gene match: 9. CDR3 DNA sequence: TGCGCCAGCAGCCCGGATCTAGCGGGAACTTACGAGCAGTACTTC. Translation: CASSPDLAGTYEQYF.

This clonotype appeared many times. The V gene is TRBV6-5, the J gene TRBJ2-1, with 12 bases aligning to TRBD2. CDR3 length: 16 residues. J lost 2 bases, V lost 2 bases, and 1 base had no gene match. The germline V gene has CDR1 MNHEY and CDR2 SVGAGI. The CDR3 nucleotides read TGTGCCAGCAGTTACCGACTAGCGGGAGCCTACAATGAGCAGTTCTTC. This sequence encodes CASSYRLAGAYNEQFF.

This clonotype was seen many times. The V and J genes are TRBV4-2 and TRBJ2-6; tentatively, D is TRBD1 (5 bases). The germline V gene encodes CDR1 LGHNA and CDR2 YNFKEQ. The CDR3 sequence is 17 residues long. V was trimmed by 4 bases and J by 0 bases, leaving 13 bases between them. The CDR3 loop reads CASSPGAAYSGANVLTF. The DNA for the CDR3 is TGTGCCAGCAGCCCTGGGGCAGCTTACTCTGGGGCCAACGTCCTGACTTTC.

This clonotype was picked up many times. The chain's CDR3 is CASSPTGFPEAFF. CDR3 bases: TGTGCCAGCAGCCCGACAGGGTTTCCTGAAGCTTTCTTT. The J gene is TRBJ1-1, the V gene TRBV5-6, with TRBD1 identical over 7 bases. V shed 4 bases and J 6 bases; nucleotides not matched to a gene: 6. Germline V lookup: CDR1 SGHDT, CDR2 YYEEEE. The CDR3 has 13 residues.

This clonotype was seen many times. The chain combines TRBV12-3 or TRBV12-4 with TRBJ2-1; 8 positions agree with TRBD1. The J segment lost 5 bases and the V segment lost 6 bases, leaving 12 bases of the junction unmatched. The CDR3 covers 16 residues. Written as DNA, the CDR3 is TGTGCCAGCAGCCCCTTTGGACCAGGGGGCCACAATGAGCAGTTCTTC. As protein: CASSPFGPGGHNEQFF.

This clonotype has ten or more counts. This CDR3 reads CAISQGTYEQYF. The CDR3 DNA follows: TGTGCCATCTCCCAGGGGACCTACGAGCAGTACTTC. This chain connects TRBV10-3 to TRBJ2-7; D may be TRBD1 (6 bases). In germline, CDR1 is ENHRY, CDR2 SYGVKD. With 8 bases removed from V and 2 bases from J, the gap between germline ends came to 10 bases. The CDR3 runs to 12 residues.

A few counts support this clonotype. CDR3 bases: TGTGCCAGCAGCCGCGACCCCACAGGGGGCCCGTTGGGCACTGAAGCTTTCTTT. It specifies CASSRDPTGGPLGTEAFF. V is TRBV11-2 and J is TRBJ1-1, with TRBD1 matching over 9 bases. The CDR3 has 18 amino acids. The germline V gene encodes CDR1 SGHAT and CDR2 FQNNGV. The J segment lost 4 bases and the V segment lost 5 bases, leaving 17 bases of the junction unmatched.